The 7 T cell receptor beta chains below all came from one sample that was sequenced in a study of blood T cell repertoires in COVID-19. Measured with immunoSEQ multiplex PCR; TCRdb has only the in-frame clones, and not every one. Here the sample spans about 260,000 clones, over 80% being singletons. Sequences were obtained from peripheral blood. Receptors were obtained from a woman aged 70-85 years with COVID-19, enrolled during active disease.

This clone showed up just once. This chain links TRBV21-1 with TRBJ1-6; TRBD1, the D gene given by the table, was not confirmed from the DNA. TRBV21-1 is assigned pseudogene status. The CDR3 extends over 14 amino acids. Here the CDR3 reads CASSNRDSDSPLHF. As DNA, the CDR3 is TGTGCCAGCAGCAACCGGGACAGCGATTCACCCCTCCACTTT.

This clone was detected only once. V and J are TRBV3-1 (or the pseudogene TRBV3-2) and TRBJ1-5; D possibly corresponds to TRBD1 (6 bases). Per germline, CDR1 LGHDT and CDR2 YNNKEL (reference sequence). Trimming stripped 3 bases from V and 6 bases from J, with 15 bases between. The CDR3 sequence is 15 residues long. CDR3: CASSHSGQRSQPQHF. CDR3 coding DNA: TGTGCCAGCAGCCATTCAGGACAGAGGAGTCAGCCCCAGCATTTT.

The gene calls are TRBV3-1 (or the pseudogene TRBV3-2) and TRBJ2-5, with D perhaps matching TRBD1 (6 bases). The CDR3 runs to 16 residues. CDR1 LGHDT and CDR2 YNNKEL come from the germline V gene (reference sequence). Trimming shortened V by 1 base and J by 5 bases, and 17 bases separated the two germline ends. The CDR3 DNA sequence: TGTGCCAGCAGCCAAGGACTTGTGGGGGCGTGGGAGACCCAGTACTTC. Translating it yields CASSQGLVGAWETQYF.

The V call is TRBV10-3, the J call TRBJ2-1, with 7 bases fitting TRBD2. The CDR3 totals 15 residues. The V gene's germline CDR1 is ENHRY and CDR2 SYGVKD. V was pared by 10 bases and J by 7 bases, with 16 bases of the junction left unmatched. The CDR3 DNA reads TGTGCCACCTCAATGGAAAGCGGGACTATGAATGAGCAGTTCTTC. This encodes CATSMESGTMNEQFF.

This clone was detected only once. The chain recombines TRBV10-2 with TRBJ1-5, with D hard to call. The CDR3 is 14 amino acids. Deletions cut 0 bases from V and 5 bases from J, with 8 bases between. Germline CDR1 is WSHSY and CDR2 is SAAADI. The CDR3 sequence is CASSESRQDQPQHF. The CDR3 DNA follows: TGCGCCAGCAGTGAGTCTCGGCAGGATCAGCCCCAGCATTTT.

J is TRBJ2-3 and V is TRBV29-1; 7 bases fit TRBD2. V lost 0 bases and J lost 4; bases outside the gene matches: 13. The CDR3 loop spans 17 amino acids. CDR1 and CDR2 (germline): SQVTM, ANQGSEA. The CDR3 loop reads CSVEDDLRSGRSDTQYF. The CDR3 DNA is TGCAGCGTTGAAGATGATCTTCGTAGCGGGCGCTCAGATACGCAGTATTTT.

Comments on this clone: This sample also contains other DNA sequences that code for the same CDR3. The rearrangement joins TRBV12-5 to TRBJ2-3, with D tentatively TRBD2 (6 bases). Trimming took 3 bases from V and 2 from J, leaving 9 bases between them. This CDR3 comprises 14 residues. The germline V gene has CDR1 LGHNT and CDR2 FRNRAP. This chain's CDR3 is CASGFGGITDTQYF. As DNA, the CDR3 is TGTGCTAGTGGTTTCGGCGGGATCACAGATACGCAGTATTTT. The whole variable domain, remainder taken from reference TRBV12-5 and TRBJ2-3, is DARVTQTPRHKVTEMGQEVTMRCQPILGHNTVFWYRQTMMQGLELLAYFRNRAPLDDSGMPKDRFSAEMPDATLATLKIQPSEPRDSAVYFCASGFGGITDTQYFGPGTRLTVL.